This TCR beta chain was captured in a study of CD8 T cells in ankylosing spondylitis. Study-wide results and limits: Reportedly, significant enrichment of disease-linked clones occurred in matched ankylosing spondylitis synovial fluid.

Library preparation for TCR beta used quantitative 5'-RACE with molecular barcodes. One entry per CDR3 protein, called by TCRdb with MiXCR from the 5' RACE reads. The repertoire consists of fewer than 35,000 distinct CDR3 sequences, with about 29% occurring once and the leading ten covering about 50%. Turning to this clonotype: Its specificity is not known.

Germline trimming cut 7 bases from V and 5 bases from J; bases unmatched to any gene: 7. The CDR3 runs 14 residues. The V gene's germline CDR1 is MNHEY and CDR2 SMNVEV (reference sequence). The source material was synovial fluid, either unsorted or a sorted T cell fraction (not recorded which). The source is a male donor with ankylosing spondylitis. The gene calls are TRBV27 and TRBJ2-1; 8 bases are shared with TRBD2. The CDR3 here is CASKQSGSHNEQFF. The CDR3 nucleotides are TGTGCCAGCAAGCAGAGCGGGAGCCACAATGAGCAGTTCTTC.